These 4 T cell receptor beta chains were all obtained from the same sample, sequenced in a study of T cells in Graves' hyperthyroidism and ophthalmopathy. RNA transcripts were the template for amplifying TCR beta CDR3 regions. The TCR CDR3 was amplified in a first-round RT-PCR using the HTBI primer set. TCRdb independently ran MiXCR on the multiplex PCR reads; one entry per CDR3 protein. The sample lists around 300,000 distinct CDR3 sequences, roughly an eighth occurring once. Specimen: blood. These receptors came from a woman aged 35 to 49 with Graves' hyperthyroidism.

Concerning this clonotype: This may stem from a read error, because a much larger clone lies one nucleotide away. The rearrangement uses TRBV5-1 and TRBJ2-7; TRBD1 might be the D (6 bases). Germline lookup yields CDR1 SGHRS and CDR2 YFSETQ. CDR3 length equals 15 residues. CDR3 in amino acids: CASSTRQVGSHEQYF. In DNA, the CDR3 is TGTGCCAGCAGCACTCGACAGGTGGGCTCCCACGAGCAGTACTTC.

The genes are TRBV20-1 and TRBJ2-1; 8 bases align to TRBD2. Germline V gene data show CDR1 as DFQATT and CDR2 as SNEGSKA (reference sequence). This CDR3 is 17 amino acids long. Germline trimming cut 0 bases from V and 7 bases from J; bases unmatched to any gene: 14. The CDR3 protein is CSARDSGAGRGTNEQFF. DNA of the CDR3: TGCAGTGCTAGAGATTCCGGGGCCGGGAGGGGTACTAATGAGCAGTTCTTC.

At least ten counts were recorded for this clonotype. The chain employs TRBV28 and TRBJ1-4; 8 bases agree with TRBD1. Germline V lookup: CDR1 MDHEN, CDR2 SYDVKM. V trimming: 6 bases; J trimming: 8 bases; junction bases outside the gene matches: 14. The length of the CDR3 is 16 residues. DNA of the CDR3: TGTGCCAGCAGCCCCGACCCTGGACAGGGAAGGGAAAAACTGTTTTTT. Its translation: CASSPDPGQGREKLFF.

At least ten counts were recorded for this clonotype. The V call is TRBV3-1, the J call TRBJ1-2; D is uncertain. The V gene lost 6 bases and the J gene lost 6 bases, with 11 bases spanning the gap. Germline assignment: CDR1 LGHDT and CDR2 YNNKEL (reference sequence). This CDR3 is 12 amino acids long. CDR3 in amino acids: CASRLGTDGYTF. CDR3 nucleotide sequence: TGTGCCAGCAGACTGGGAACGGATGGCTACACCTTC.